The TCR beta chain described here comes from a study of cytomegalovirus exposure and HLA in healthy donors. Study summary: A prior analysis found roughly 100 million unique TCR beta sequences from 150 million to 200 million T cells.

Primers for the PCR totalled 60 Vbeta and 13 Jbeta. Per the study methods: A follow-up analysis tallied approximately 85 million unique TCR beta chains, approximately 10 million shared. The repertoire was sequenced with immunoSEQ multiplex PCR; TCRdb's copy has only in-frame clones and lacks some. V, J and clone size derive from that table, while D and trimming were established from the DNA sequence. The sample has 150,000 to 200,000 clones, about four fifths seen once. Whole-study results and caveats: Per a later analysis, HLA-associated TCR beta chains showed more clonal expansion than other, equally common TCR beta chains. With high specificity and sensitivity, the classifier reportedly diagnosed cytomegalovirus status.

In the case of this clone: Antigen specificity is unknown.

Germline V gene lookup returns CDR1 SNHLY and CDR2 FYNNEI. CDR3 length: 14 amino acids. The trim removed 7 bases at V and 2 bases at J, leaving 7 bases unmatched. V is TRBV2 and J is TRBJ2-7; 8 bases are shared with TRBD1. This clonotype was obtained from a man aged 45-60 years in good health and CMV-seronegative. Sequenced input: PBMCs. The CDR3 sequence: CASKGQGTAYEQYF. In DNA form, the CDR3 reads TGTGCCAGCAAAGGACAGGGAACGGCCTACGAGCAGTACTTC. Full variable domain (remainder filled in from reference TRBV2 and TRBJ2-7): EPEVTQTPSHQVTQMGQEVILRCVPISNHLYFYWYRQILGQKVEFLVSFYNNEISEKSEIFDDQFSVERPDGSNFTLKIRSTKLEDSAMYFCASKGQGTAYEQYFGPGTRLTVT.